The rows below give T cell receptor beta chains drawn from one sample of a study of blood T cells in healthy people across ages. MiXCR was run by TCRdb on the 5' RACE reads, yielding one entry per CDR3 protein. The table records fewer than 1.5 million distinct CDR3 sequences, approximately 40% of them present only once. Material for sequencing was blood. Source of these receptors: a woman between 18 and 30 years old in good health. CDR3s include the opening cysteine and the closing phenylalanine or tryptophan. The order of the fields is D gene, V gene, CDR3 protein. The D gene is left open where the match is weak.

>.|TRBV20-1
CSRLRRGGYNEQYF
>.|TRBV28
CASSLVRDYTF
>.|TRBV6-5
CASSKAAPSTDTQYF
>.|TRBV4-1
CASSQVAGTKEKLFF
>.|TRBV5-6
CASSGGPVGDTQYF
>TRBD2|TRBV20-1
CSARDGMPAGPFYEQYF
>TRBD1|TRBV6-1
CASSDAGGKNIQYF
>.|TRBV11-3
CASSLVGGEQETQYF
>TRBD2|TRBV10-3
CAIGTSGGYNEQYF
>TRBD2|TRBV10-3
CTISDTPAGGLGDEQFF
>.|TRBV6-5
CASSSAGAGQETQYF
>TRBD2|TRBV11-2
CASSLVAQPGLAGSITGELFF
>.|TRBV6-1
CASSETGQTYEQYF
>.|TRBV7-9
CTSSFDYNEQFF
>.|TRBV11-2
CASGNQGEGTQYF
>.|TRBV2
CASSEQAGWNTEAFF
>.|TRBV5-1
CPSSPPNAEGYEQYF
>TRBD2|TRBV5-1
CASSLVGTSQETQYF
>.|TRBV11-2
CASSLEGVGIQYF
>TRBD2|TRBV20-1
CSARDGGLEETQYF
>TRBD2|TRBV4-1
CASSQDPAGVNEQYF
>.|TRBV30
CAWSVGGFYNEQFF
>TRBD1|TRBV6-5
CASSSGTAYSNQPQHF
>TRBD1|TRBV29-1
CSVDSDRCEQFF
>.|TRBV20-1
CSARYDTGNTEAFF
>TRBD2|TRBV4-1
CASRPSLAEEETQYF
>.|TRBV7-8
CASSLLTGFNQPQHF
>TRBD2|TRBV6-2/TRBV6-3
CASSYQTSGTHEQYF
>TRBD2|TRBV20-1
CSASTSGAPLNEQFF
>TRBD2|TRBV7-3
CASSSTSGVSTDTQYF
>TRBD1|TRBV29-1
CSVEAESGTVYEQYF
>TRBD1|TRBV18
CASSPLSRQGAVGYTF
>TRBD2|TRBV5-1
CASSMGAGASYEQYF
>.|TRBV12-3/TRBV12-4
CASRPGTRYGYTF
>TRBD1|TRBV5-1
CASSLAKSGQVYGYTF
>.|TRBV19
CASTSGWGSTDTQYF
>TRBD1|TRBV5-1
CASITGQGNKYEQYF
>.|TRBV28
CASSLGGEDSYEQYF
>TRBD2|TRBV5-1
CASSSRSGNNEQFF
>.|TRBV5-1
CASSLRGTAFF
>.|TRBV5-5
CASSALGEAYNSPLHF